The clone carrying this T cell receptor (beta chain) was detected many times. What it binds is not known. Using RNA transcripts as the source, TCR beta CDR3 regions were amplified. With the HTBI primer set, the TCR CDR3 went through a first round of RT-PCR. MiXCR, applied by TCRdb to the multiplex PCR reads, yields one record per CDR3 protein. The table records some 760,000 distinct CDR3 sequences, 14% of them present only once. The sample is drawn from a study of T cells in Graves' hyperthyroidism and ophthalmopathy. Across the study: Any treatment followed the collection of peripheral blood at initial diagnosis.

The study's findings and limits: Blood also carried most thyroid clonotypes expanded above 0.001.

The CDR3 is 16 residues long. The germline V gene has CDR1 SGHTA and CDR2 FQGNSA. V was clipped by 3 bases and J by 7 bases, with 21 bases between them. This receptor was obtained from a woman aged 18-35 years with Graves' hyperthyroidism. The sample was blood. The chain joins TRBV7-2 to TRBJ1-1; D is uncertain. DNA of the CDR3: TGTGCCAGCAGCTTTATCCCAGCCCCTCAAGGTGGTGAAGCTTTCTTT. Protein sequence: CASSFIPAPQGGEAFF.